Each of the 24 T cell receptor beta chains below was sequenced from the same sample in a study of blood T cell repertoires in COVID-19. Profiled with immunoSEQ multiplex PCR; TCRdb holds only in-frame clones, not every one. Of under 350,000 clones in the sample, around 82% were seen once. The specimen sequenced was peripheral blood. The receptors come from a woman aged 45-65 years who had recovered from COVID-19.

This chain uses TRBV5-5 with TRBJ1-4; TRBD1 agrees at 9 bases. This CDR3 is built from 15 residues. Losses at the gene ends were 4 bases for V and 5 bases for J; bases not matched to a gene: 6. CDR1 SGHKS and CDR2 YYEKEE come from the germline V gene (reference sequence). CDR3 coding DNA: TGTGCCAGCAGCAGCCACAGGGGGCACAATGAAAAACTGTTTTTT. It codes for CASSSHRGHNEKLFF.

The CDR3 DNA sequence: TGTGCCAGCAGCTTCGGAGAAGTGACGGAACTGTTTTTT. It specifies CASSFGEVTELFF. The chain links TRBV11-1 to TRBJ1-4; D ambiguous. This CDR3 spans 13 amino acids. Germline CDR1 SGHAT, CDR2 FQDESV (reference sequence). The V gene lost 3 bases and the J gene lost 12 bases, with 14 bases spanning the gap.

The chain couples TRBV9 to TRBJ2-1, with 10 bases that match TRBD2. The CDR3 has 17 amino acids. After removal of 0 bases from V and 4 bases from J, the junction contained 7 bases not matched to a gene. Germline V gives CDR1 SGDLS, CDR2 YYNGEE. The chain's CDR3 is CASSVGKREGRYNEQFF. CDR3 nucleotides: TGTGCCAGCAGCGTAGGGAAGCGGGAGGGCCGGTACAATGAGCAGTTCTTC. The full variable domain, in which reference TRBV9 and TRBJ2-1 provide the parts outside the CDR3, is DSGVTQTPKHLITATGQRVTLRCSPRSGDLSVYWYQQSLDQGLQFLIQYYNGEERAKGNILERFSAQQFPDLHSELNLSSLELGDSALYFCASSVGKREGRYNEQFFGPGTRLTVL.

The chain couples TRBV28 to TRBJ1-1; a possible D gene is TRBD1 (6 bases). Trimming took off 2 bases at V and 0 bases at J, with 13 bases between the two ends. The germline gives CDR1 MDHEN, CDR2 SYDVKM. This CDR3 region has 16 residues. This chain's CDR3 is CASSLTPGHLNTEAFF. CDR3 bases: TGTGCCAGCAGTTTAACCCCGGGACACTTGAACACTGAAGCTTTCTTT.

In DNA form, the CDR3 reads TGTGCCAGCAGTTACATAGCGGGAGTCGGCTACAATGAGCAGTTCTTC. As protein: CASSYIAGVGYNEQFF. V gene TRBV6-5 combines with J gene TRBJ2-1, with 9 bases that match TRBD2. The CDR3 is made up of 16 amino acids. The germline CDR1 and CDR2 sequences are MNHEY and SVGAGI. V shed 2 bases and J 3 bases; nucleotides not matched to a gene: 5.

CDR3 protein: CASRNGQGDTEAFF. The CDR3 DNA sequence: TGTGCCAGCAGAAACGGACAGGGGGACACTGAAGCTTTCTTT. V and J are TRBV28 and TRBJ1-1; TRBD1 agrees at 10 bases. The V gene's germline CDR1 is MDHEN and CDR2 SYDVKM. Trimming at V came to 6 bases and at J to 3 bases, leaving 4 bases not matched to a gene. The CDR3 loop spans 14 amino acids.

A remark on this clone: Other DNA sequences in the sample encode the same CDR3. The chain links TRBV24-1 to TRBJ2-7; D unclear. In germline, CDR1 is KGHDR, CDR2 SFDVKD. There are 11 residues in the CDR3. V dropped 3 bases and J dropped 4 bases, with 3 bases sitting between them. CDR3 protein: CATSDHYEQYF. The DNA of the CDR3 is TGTGCCACCAGTGATCATTACGAGCAGTACTTC.

The genes are TRBV5-1 and TRBJ1-4; D might be TRBD1 (5 bases). The CDR3 covers 13 residues. Per the germline V gene, CDR1 is SGHRS and CDR2 is YFSETQ. Trimming removed 1 base from V and 7 bases from J, with 8 bases in between. The CDR3 DNA is TGCGCCAGCAGCTTGCAGGGCGGTGAAAAACTGTTTTTT. This encodes CASSLQGGEKLFF. Drawing the rest from reference TRBV5-1 and TRBJ1-4, the complete variable domain is KAGVTQTPRYLIKTRGQQVTLSCSPISGHRSVSWYQQTPGQGLQFLFEYFSETQRNKGNFPGRFSGRQFSNSRSEMNVSTLELGDSALYLCASSLQGGEKLFFGSGTQLSVL.

The chain carries TRBV24-1 and TRBJ2-7, with D unclear. V dropped 5 bases and J dropped 2 bases, with 6 bases sitting between them. There are 12 residues in the CDR3. Germline V CDR1 and CDR2: KGHDR, SFDVKD. In DNA form, the CDR3 reads TGTGCCACCAGTGGAGGCACCTACGAGCAGTACTTC. Encoded protein: CATSGGTYEQYF.

This clone was counted a few times. The genes are TRBV4-3 and TRBJ2-1; 8 bases are a match to TRBD2. Germline CDR1 LGHNA, CDR2 YSLEER. The J segment lost 0 bases and the V segment lost 4 bases, leaving 2 bases of the junction unmatched. The CDR3 has 15 amino acids. CDR3 DNA: TGCGCCAGCAGCCGACTAGCGCCCTCCTACAATGAGCAGTTCTTC. Its translation: CASSRLAPSYNEQFF.

This clone was counted between two and nine times. The genes are TRBV30 and TRBJ2-3, with 8 bases matching TRBD1. In germline, CDR1 is GTSNPN, CDR2 SVGIG (reference sequence). V shed 6 bases, J shed 7 bases, and the junction held 21 bases outside the gene matches. This CDR3 is 17 amino acids long. The CDR3 DNA follows: TGTGCCTGCCAACCAGCCCCAGGGGGCGCGATCAGGAATACGCAGTATTTT. Translated, it gives CACQPAPGGAIRNTQYF.

The chain uses TRBV28 and TRBJ1-2, with 8 positions matching TRBD1. The CDR3 has 16 residues. The V gene's germline CDR1 is MDHEN and CDR2 SYDVKM. V gave up 4 bases and J gave up 4 bases; unmatched junction bases: 11. DNA of the CDR3: TGTGCCAGCAGTTCGCCCGCAGGGGGCGAGGCCTATGGCTACACCTTC. As protein: CASSSPAGGEAYGYTF.

This chain joins TRBV29-1 and TRBJ1-2; 9 positions match TRBD1. CDR3 length: 12 amino acids. The germline gives CDR1 SQVTM, CDR2 ANQGSEA. The V segment lost 5 bases and the J segment 5 bases; nucleotides outside the gene matches: 3. In DNA, the CDR3 is TGCAGCGTTTTAGACAGGGGGTATGGCTACACCTTC. Protein product: CSVLDRGYGYTF.

The rearrangement links TRBV6-2 or TRBV6-3 to TRBJ1-1; possible D gene TRBD1, 6 bases. The CDR3 sequence is 13 residues long. With 6 bases removed from V and 3 bases from J, the gap between germline ends came to 11 bases. Germline V gives CDR1 MNHEY, CDR2 SVGEGT. For the CDR3, the DNA is TGTGCCAGCAGCCTCCAGGGGTACACTGAAGCTTTCTTT. Amino acids: CASSLQGYTEAFF.

The V call is TRBV7-9, the J call TRBJ1-2; 10 bases match TRBD1. The V gene's germline CDR1 is SEHNR and CDR2 FQNEAQ (reference sequence). V dropped 0 bases and J dropped 3; count of bases not matched to a gene: 4. The CDR3 has 16 amino acids. DNA of the CDR3: TGTGCCAGCAGCTTAGCCGGAGGGACAGGGGACTATGGCTACACCTTC. It specifies CASSLAGGTGDYGYTF.

This chain connects TRBV6-5 to TRBJ2-7; a possible D gene is TRBD2 (5 bases). CDR1 is MNHEY and CDR2 is SVGAGI in the germline V gene. The CDR3 consists of 12 residues. The ends were cut back, 6 bases at V and 6 bases at J, with 12 bases in the middle. The CDR3 nucleotides are TGTGCCAGCAGCTACCCAGGAGGCGAGCAGTACTTC. Translating gives CASSYPGGEQYF.

The rearrangement links TRBV12-3 or TRBV12-4 to TRBJ2-7; TRBD1 might be the D (6 bases). The CDR3 consists of 12 residues. The V end was cut by 6 bases, the J end by 5 bases, with 11 bases between. Here the CDR3 reads CASRAGDHEQYF. The CDR3 nucleotides read TGTGCCAGCAGGGCAGGGGATCACGAGCAGTACTTC.

The V and J genes are TRBV18 and TRBJ1-1; TRBD1 is a possible D gene (5 bases). V lost 1 base and J 8 bases, leaving 8 bases between the germline ends. This CDR3 has 12 residues. Germline CDR1 and CDR2: KGHSH and LQKENI. CDR3 loop: CASSPQQGEAFF. The DNA for the CDR3 is TGTGCCAGCTCACCACAGCAGGGCGAAGCTTTCTTT.

This chain joins TRBV14 and TRBJ2-5, with 13 positions matching TRBD2. J lost 2 bases, V lost 3 bases, and 3 bases had no gene match. From germline, CDR1 is SGHDN and CDR2 FVKESK. This CDR3 is built from 16 residues. CDR3 protein: CASSQAGLAGQETQYF. CDR3 coding DNA: TGTGCCAGCAGCCAGGCGGGACTAGCGGGGCAAGAGACCCAGTACTTC.

The chain combines TRBV4-2 with TRBJ1-1; D ambiguous. The CDR3 has 13 residues. Trimming pared 2 bases from V and 1 base from J, leaving 5 bases between. Looked up from germline, CDR1 is LGHNA and CDR2 is YNFKEQ. The CDR3 nucleotides read TGTGCCAGCAGCCAACAGGAGAACACTGAAGCTTTCTTT. It specifies CASSQQENTEAFF.

The chain uses TRBV29-1 and TRBJ2-3; 7 bases fit TRBD2. From germline, CDR1 is SQVTM and CDR2 ANQGSEA. V dropped 6 bases and J dropped 2; count of bases not matched to a gene: 8. CDR3 size: 14 residues. CDR3: CSVGASGVTDTQYF. For the CDR3, the DNA is TGCAGCGTCGGGGCTAGCGGAGTCACAGATACGCAGTATTTT.

The rearrangement joins TRBV28 to TRBJ1-2; 7 bases fit TRBD1. Germline CDR1 reads MDHEN; CDR2 reads SYDVKM. The CDR3 covers 18 residues. Losses at the gene ends were 7 bases for V and 2 bases for J; bases not matched to a gene: 19. The CDR3 region has the DNA TGTGCCAGCAACCTCCGGCCGAGGATGGACAGGTTAAACTATGGCTACACCTTC. Its protein is CASNLRPRMDRLNYGYTF.

Ten or more counts support this clone. The gene calls are TRBV27 and TRBJ2-7; 9 bases fit TRBD1. The V gene end was trimmed by 7 bases and the J gene end by 7 bases; junction bases not matched to a gene: 14. The CDR3 covers 15 residues. Germline V gene sequence: CDR1 MNHEY, CDR2 SMNVEV (reference sequence). The CDR3 sequence is CASTILQGAPGEQYF. The CDR3 coding sequence is TGTGCCAGCACCATATTACAGGGGGCGCCCGGGGAGCAGTACTTC.

CDR3: CASSLAGETGFMNTEAFF. CDR3 DNA sequence: TGCGCCAGCAGCTTGGCCGGGGAGACAGGGTTTATGAACACTGAAGCTTTCTTT. J is TRBJ1-1 and V is TRBV5-1; TRBD1 aligns across 7 bases. The germline gives CDR1 SGHRS, CDR2 YFSETQ. This CDR3 is built from 18 residues. J lost 0 bases, V lost 0 bases, and 11 bases had no gene match.